These 27 T cell receptor beta chains originate from one sample sequenced in a study of immune evolution from preneoplasia to lung adenocarcinoma (dated by TCRdb to the early 2020s). The library was made by the immunoSEQ multiplex PCR assay. Entries here come from immuneACCESS through TCRdb and include only in-frame sequences with V and J called. Some clones fail to appear in such tables; in the studies checked, an unresolved V gene covers under half of the shortfall, and the cause of the remainder is unknown. The sample profile shows around 6,200 clones; 70% to 80% of them were found once. 20% to 25% of the sample rests with the top ten. Sequencing was done on a sample of FFPE adjacent normal lung tissue. The receptor source for this set is a person aged 60-79 years with lung adenocarcinoma.

The V gene is TRBV6-4, the J gene TRBJ2-1; 10 bases match TRBD2. Unmatched junction bases numbered 9, after V lost 3 bases and J lost 7 bases. The CDR3 length is 16 residues. Germline V gene data show CDR1 as MRHNA and CDR2 as SNTAGT. Written as DNA, the CDR3 is TGTGCCAGCAGTGAAATAGGTCTAGCGGGGGCGAATGAGCAGTTCTTC. Its translation: CASSEIGLAGANEQFF.

This chain uses TRBV6-5 with TRBJ2-2; D is unclear. The length of the CDR3 is 15 residues. V was pared by 6 bases and J by 4 bases, with 15 bases between. The V gene's germline CDR1 is MNHEY and CDR2 SVGAGI. The CDR3 spells CASSSHERSTGELFF. The CDR3 DNA is TGTGCCAGCAGCTCACACGAGCGAAGCACCGGGGAGCTGTTTTTT.

The chain combines TRBV18 with TRBJ2-4; unclear D gene. The germline gives CDR1 KGHSH, CDR2 LQKENI. The V gene lost 6 bases and the J gene lost 0 bases, with 9 bases spanning the gap. The CDR3 totals 14 residues. The CDR3 reads CASSLTGAKNIQYF. In DNA form, the CDR3 reads TGTGCCAGCTCGCTGACCGGAGCCAAAAACATTCAGTACTTC.

This clone was recorded a few times. The chain links TRBV29-1 to TRBJ2-5; the match to TRBD1 covers 9 bases. This CDR3 contains 15 residues. V lost 3 bases to trimming and J lost 1 base; unmatched junction nucleotides: 6. Germline-derived CDR1 and CDR2 are SQVTM and ANQGSEA. CDR3 nucleotides: TGCAGCGTTGACCCCGGGGACAGGGCCCAAGAGACCCAGTACTTC. Its protein product is CSVDPGDRAQETQYF.

V usage is TRBV19 and J usage is TRBJ2-6, with no clear D. The germline CDR1 and CDR2 sequences are LNHDA and SQIVND (reference sequence). The CDR3 is 15 amino acids. Trimming pared 5 bases from V and 2 bases from J, leaving 10 bases between. The CDR3 DNA reads TGTGCCAGTAGTCGTACAGACGCTGGGGCCAACGTCCTGACTTTC. As protein: CASSRTDAGANVLTF.

The genes are TRBV28 and TRBJ1-5; D remains ambiguous. This CDR3 region has 16 residues. Trimming cost V 1 base and J 0 bases, with 10 bases left between them. The V gene's germline CDR1 is MDHEN and CDR2 SYDVKM. The CDR3 here is CASSLYAGFSNQPQHF. DNA of the CDR3: TGTGCCAGCAGTTTATATGCGGGATTTAGCAATCAGCCCCAGCATTTT.

This chain joins TRBV4-1 and TRBJ2-1; either TRBD1 or TRBD2 may supply D (6 bases each). Germline V CDR1 and CDR2: MGHRA, YSYEKL. V lost 4 bases and J lost 10, with 14 bases in between. The CDR3 loop spans 13 amino acids. DNA of the CDR3: TGCGCCAGCAGCCCAACGGGGGCGAAGGAGCAGTTCTTC. Its translation: CASSPTGAKEQFF.

In this sample, this clone is large (0.1 to 1%). The genes are TRBV6-5 and TRBJ1-2, with TRBD1 matching 9 bases. The junction had 9 bases not matched to a gene; V was cut back by 6 bases and J by 10 bases. Germline CDR1 reads MNHEY; CDR2 reads SVGAGI. CDR3 length: 13 residues. This CDR3 is CASRNMGQGDYTF. In DNA, the CDR3 is TGTGCCAGCAGGAATATGGGACAGGGTGACTACACCTTC.

The rearrangement joins TRBV28 to TRBJ2-7; D call uncertain. Trimming pared 6 bases from V and 1 base from J, leaving 13 bases between. The CDR3 is made up of 14 amino acids. Germline V gives CDR1 MDHEN, CDR2 SYDVKM. CDR3 sequence (DNA): TGTGCCAGCAGCTTTCCCCAGGAATCCTACGAGCAGTACTTC. Its protein product is CASSFPQESYEQYF.

The chain carries TRBV11-2 and TRBJ2-5; 8 nucleotides match TRBD2. The V gene's germline CDR1 is SGHAT and CDR2 FQNNGV. Trimming at V came to 3 bases and at J to 3 bases, leaving 6 bases not matched to a gene. This CDR3 has 15 amino acids. CDR3 nucleotides: TGTGCCAGCAGCTTTCGGGGGGGGTCAAAAGAGACCCAGTACTTC. Translating it yields CASSFRGGSKETQYF.

This chain connects TRBV7-9 to TRBJ2-1; the D gene is possibly TRBD2 (7 bases). Trimming took off 1 base at V and 7 bases at J, with 17 bases between the two ends. Germline CDR1 is SEHNR and CDR2 is FQNEAQ (reference sequence). This CDR3 is 16 amino acids long. In DNA form, the CDR3 reads TGTGCCAGCAGCTTAGATGGGGGGGCTTCTAGGAATGAGCAGTTCTTC. Translation: CASSLDGGASRNEQFF.

This chain uses TRBV6-1 with TRBJ1-4; perhaps TRBD1 as D (6 bases). This CDR3 spans 13 amino acids. Germline CDR1 and CDR2: MNHNS and SASEGT. V was shortened by 7 bases and J by 7 bases, with 13 bases between the two germline ends. CDR3 nucleotides: TGTGCCAGCACTGGGGGCTGGGGTGAAAAACTGTTTTTT. Translating it yields CASTGGWGEKLFF.

This clone has only a few counts. The chain recombines TRBV6-1 with TRBJ2-2; a possible D gene is TRBD2 (5 bases). V was trimmed by 7 bases and J by 6 bases, leaving 18 bases between them. The CDR3 is made up of 15 amino acids. Germline-derived CDR1 and CDR2 are MNHNS and SASEGT. The chain's CDR3 is CASTKGLGAPGELFF. CDR3 in DNA: TGTGCCAGCACCAAAGGACTGGGCGCCCCCGGGGAGCTGTTTTTT.

The chain uses TRBV7-2 and TRBJ1-6; TRBD1 is a possible D gene (5 bases). The length of the CDR3 is 11 residues. Germline CDR1 is SGHTA and CDR2 is FQGNSA. The germline V and J ends were trimmed by 5 bases and 16 bases, with 12 bases remaining between them. CDR3: CASSPGPLLHF. In DNA form, the CDR3 reads TGTGCCAGCAGCCCGGGACCGCTTCTCCACTTT.

This clone came up a few times. V usage is TRBV18 and J usage is TRBJ2-7; the D gene is possibly TRBD2 (7 bases). CDR1 is KGHSH, CDR2 LQKENI, per germline. V shed 2 bases and J shed 7 bases, with 12 bases lying between them. The CDR3 runs 13 residues. The CDR3 here is CASSPRGREEQYF. CDR3 DNA: TGTGCCAGCTCACCAAGGGGGAGGGAGGAGCAGTACTTC.

The chain joins TRBV6-6 to TRBJ2-7, with a tentative D call TRBD1 (5 bases). This CDR3 is 13 amino acids long. V lost 5 bases and J lost 4, with 12 bases in between. Germline V gene data show CDR1 as MNHNY and CDR2 as SVGAGI (reference sequence). The CDR3 reads CASSTREGYEQYF. The CDR3 nucleotides are TGTGCCAGCAGTACCAGGGAAGGGTACGAGCAGTACTTC.

The chain couples TRBV6-6 to TRBJ2-5; the match to TRBD1 covers 8 bases. Germline-derived CDR1 and CDR2 are MNHNY and SVGAGI (reference sequence). Unmatched junction bases numbered 6, after V lost 8 bases and J lost 4 bases. This CDR3 contains 13 residues. The CDR3 region has the DNA TGTGCCAGCGCAGAACAGGGGGGAGAGACCCAGTACTTC. The encoded protein is CASAEQGGETQYF.

J is TRBJ1-1 and V is TRBV7-8; 7 bases are a match to TRBD1. Germline V gives CDR1 SGHVS, CDR2 FQNEAQ. With 6 bases clipped from V and 1 base from J, the junction kept 2 bases outside the gene matches. CDR3 length: 13 amino acids. This CDR3 reads CASSRDRNTEAFF. The CDR3, as DNA: TGTGCCAGCAGTAGGGACAGGAACACTGAAGCTTTCTTT.

Turning to this clone: Other DNA sequences in this specimen translate into the identical CDR3. This chain uses TRBV6-1 with TRBJ1-2, with D perhaps matching TRBD1 (5 bases). Germline V gives CDR1 MNHNS, CDR2 SASEGT. V was pared by 11 bases and J by 6 bases, with 10 bases between. This CDR3 is built from 10 residues. CDR3 DNA: TGTGCCTCCAGGGAGGATGGCTACACCTTC. Translating it yields CASREDGYTF.

The gene calls are TRBV28 and TRBJ1-5, with D tentatively TRBD1 (6 bases). In germline, CDR1 is MDHEN, CDR2 SYDVKM. There are 16 residues in the CDR3. Deletions cut 7 bases from V and 2 bases from J, with 18 bases between. The CDR3 is CASTPWTVRGNQPQHF. The CDR3 DNA reads TGTGCCAGCACCCCTTGGACAGTTAGAGGCAATCAGCCCCAGCATTTT.

V gene TRBV6-1 combines with J gene TRBJ2-1; D is possibly TRBD2 (5 bases). V lost 5 bases to trimming and J lost 4 bases, with 12 bases between them. The CDR3 contains 14 residues. The germline V gene encodes CDR1 MNHNS and CDR2 SASEGT. CDR3 sequence reads: CASSPSPGYNEQFF. The CDR3 bases are TGTGCCAGCAGTCCCTCTCCGGGATACAATGAGCAGTTCTTC.

This clone has a single count. The J gene is TRBJ1-2, the V gene TRBV27, with D perhaps TRBD1 (5 bases). The CDR3 has 14 amino acids. Germline V gene data show CDR1 as MNHEY and CDR2 as SMNVEV (reference sequence). The V end was cut by 5 bases, the J end by 5 bases, with 15 bases between. The CDR3 is CASSAGGAEYGYTF. The CDR3 nucleotides read TGTGCCAGCAGTGCTGGAGGGGCTGAGTATGGCTACACCTTC.

The chain employs TRBV19 and TRBJ1-2, with D uncertain. Germline lookup yields CDR1 LNHDA and CDR2 SQIVND (reference sequence). The CDR3 loop spans 15 amino acids. Trimming shortened V by 4 bases and J by 2 bases, and 14 bases separated the two germline ends. CDR3 amino acids: CASSTKPLSNYGYTF. The CDR3 DNA is TGTGCCAGTAGTACAAAACCCCTCTCGAACTATGGCTACACCTTC.

This clone was found once. The chain employs TRBV18 and TRBJ2-7, with TRBD2 identical over 9 bases. Trimming at V came to 4 bases and at J to 0 bases, leaving 4 bases not matched to a gene. CDR1 and CDR2 from the germline V gene are KGHSH and LQKENI. The CDR3 covers 15 residues. CDR3 coding DNA: TGTGCCAGCTCACAGACTAGCGGAGACTCCTACGAGCAGTACTTC. Translating it yields CASSQTSGDSYEQYF.

V is TRBV5-1 and J is TRBJ2-1; perhaps TRBD2 as D (6 bases). CDR3 length equals 13 residues. From germline, CDR1 is SGHRS and CDR2 YFSETQ. Trimming left V 4 bases short and J 6 bases short, with 11 bases between. CDR3 sequence reads: CASSPGLLNEQFF. The CDR3, as DNA: TGCGCCAGCAGCCCGGGACTCCTCAATGAGCAGTTCTTC.

J is TRBJ1-5 and V is TRBV6-5, with TRBD1 matching over 9 bases. The CDR3 has 15 amino acids. CDR1 is MNHEY, CDR2 SVGAGI, per germline. The trim removed 4 bases at V and 5 bases at J, leaving 6 bases unmatched. CDR3 bases: TGTGCCAGCAGTTTGGGACAGGGATGGGATCAGCCCCAGCATTTT. Its translation is CASSLGQGWDQPQHF.

This chain connects TRBV4-2 to TRBJ2-7, with a weak D call TRBD1 (5 bases). The ends were cut back, 1 base at V and 1 base at J, with 8 bases in the middle. Germline CDR1 reads LGHNA; CDR2 reads YNFKEQ. The CDR3 extends over 14 amino acids. CDR3 region: CASSQGGQSYEQYF. The CDR3 DNA is TGTGCCAGCAGCCAAGGAGGACAATCCTACGAGCAGTACTTC.